This T cell receptor beta chain is from a study of CD8 T cells in Susac syndrome. Sequencing of TCR beta, carried out with a high-throughput approach, was applied to CD8+ and CD4+ T cells from the blood. The multiple sclerosis control group consisted of treatment-naive patients whose relapsing-remitting disease, which was either stable or active, fulfilled revised McDonald criteria. V was pared by 5 bases and J by 6 bases, with 17 bases between. CDR3 length: 14 residues. In germline, CDR1 is LNHNV, CDR2 YYDKDF (reference sequence). The RNA input was roughly 0.5 to 1 ug, and it was reverse transcribed with random hexamers. TCRdb re-derived calls from the immunoSEQ multiplex PCR reads in MiXCR, one entry per CDR3 protein. The sample has about 150,000 distinct CDR3 sequences, 90% to 95% seen once.

The chain is built from TRBV15 and TRBJ2-7, with D tentatively TRBD2 (7 bases). This clonotype originated in a human donor with multiple sclerosis. Sequenced: CD8+ T cells from PBMCs. CDR3 coding DNA: TGTGCCACCAGCCCAGAACGGGGGGCCTCCGAGCAGTACTTC. The encoded protein is CATSPERGASEQYF. Based on the CDR3 plus reference TRBV15 and TRBJ2-7, the full variable domain is DAMVIQNPRYQVTQFGKPVTLSCSQTLNHNVMYWYQQKSSQAPKLLFHYYDKDFNNEADTPDNFQSRRPNTSFCFLDIRSPGLGDTAMYLCATSPERGASEQYFGPGTRLTVT.